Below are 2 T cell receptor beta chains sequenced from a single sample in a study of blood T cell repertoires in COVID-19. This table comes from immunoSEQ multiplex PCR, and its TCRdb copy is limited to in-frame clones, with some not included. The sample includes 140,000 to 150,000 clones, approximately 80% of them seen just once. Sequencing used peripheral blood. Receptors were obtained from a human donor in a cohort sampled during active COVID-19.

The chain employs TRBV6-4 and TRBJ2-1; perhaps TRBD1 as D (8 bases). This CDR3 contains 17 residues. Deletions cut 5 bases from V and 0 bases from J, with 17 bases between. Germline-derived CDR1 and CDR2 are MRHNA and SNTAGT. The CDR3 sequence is CASSLGQGGSSYNEQFF. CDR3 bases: TGTGCCAGCAGTCTAGGACAGGGCGGGAGCTCCTACAATGAGCAGTTCTTC.

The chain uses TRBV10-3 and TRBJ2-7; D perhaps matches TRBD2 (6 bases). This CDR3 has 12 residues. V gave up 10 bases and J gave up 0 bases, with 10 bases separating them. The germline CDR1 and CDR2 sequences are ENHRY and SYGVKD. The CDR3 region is CAKHSGSYEQYF. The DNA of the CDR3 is TGTGCCAAGCATAGCGGCTCCTACGAGCAGTACTTC.